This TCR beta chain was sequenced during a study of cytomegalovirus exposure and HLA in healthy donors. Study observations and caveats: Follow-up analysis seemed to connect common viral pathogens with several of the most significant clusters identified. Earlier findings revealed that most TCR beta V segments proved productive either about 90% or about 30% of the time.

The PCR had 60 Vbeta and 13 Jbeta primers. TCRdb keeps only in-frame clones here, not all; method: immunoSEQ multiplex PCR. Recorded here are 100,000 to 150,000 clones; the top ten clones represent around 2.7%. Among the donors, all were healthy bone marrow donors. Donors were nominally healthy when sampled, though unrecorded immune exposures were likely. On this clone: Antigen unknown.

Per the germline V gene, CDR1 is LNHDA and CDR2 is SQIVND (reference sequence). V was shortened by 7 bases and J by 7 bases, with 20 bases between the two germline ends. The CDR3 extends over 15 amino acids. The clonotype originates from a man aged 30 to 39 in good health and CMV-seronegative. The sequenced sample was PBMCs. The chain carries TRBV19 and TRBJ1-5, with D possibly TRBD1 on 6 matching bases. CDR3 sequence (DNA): TGTGCCAGTACCCCGACAGGCCCCCTAGTCCAGCCCCAGCATTTT. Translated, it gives CASTPTGPLVQPQHF.